This section outlines one T cell receptor beta chain sequence together with its context. Its antigen remains unidentified. These data come from a study of CXCR3-negative and CXCR3-positive naive CD8 T cells. Turning to the study itself: Overall TRB read output was some 140 million, and each library contained about 1.5 +/- 0.3 million reads.

Using triplicate sorts, 300,000 cells were collected each time from every CD8+ T cell subset. Via 5' RACE with UMI labels, TRB cDNA libraries were prepared. Following a re-call of the 5' RACE reads, TCRdb has one entry per CDR3 protein and lacks DNA. The sample has some 99,000 distinct CDR3 sequences. Findings and caveats of the study: Naive CXCR3-positive and CXCR3-negative cells shared TRBV-TRBJ usage; memory cells diverged. Against CXCR3-negative naive cells, CXCR3-positive naive cells showed more hydrophobic TRB CDR3s.

Sequencing was performed on naive CXCR3+ CD8+ T cells from blood. Subset here: CD45RO-CCR7+CD27+CD95- naive CD8+ T cells expressing CXCR3 (TNR3+). The receptor comes from a human donor in good health. Some clones in this sample may be carry-over from other donors' samples.

The CDR3 sequence: CASSEGLAGTETQYF. The rearrangement links TRBV2 to TRBJ2-5; TCRdb picks TRBD2, but there is no DNA to check that call. The CDR3 contains 15 residues. Per germline, CDR1 SNHLY and CDR2 FYNNEI.